This T cell receptor (beta chain) was recovered during a study of shared clonotypes between healthy human individuals. Overall study: A donor's plate count was three for CD4 naive and three for CD4 memory; CD8 naive had two and CD8 memory one.

In the case of this clone: Its specificity is not known.

Findings and caveats of the study: Since donors were few, the genetic and exposure-history diversity represented was limited. Rarefaction curves obtained for sorted subsets showed sequencing incomplete despite large depth.

Researchers ran the assay at a deep level. Some clones are missing from TCRdb's copy, which holds only in-frame ones; the method was immunoSEQ multiplex PCR. The sample carries 550,000 to 850,000 clones, approximately 79% recorded once. The clonotype originates from a woman aged 30 to 39 in good health. The material sequenced was memory CD4+ T cells sorted from blood. Specified subset: CD45RA-negative fraction.

Here the CDR3 DNA reads TGTGCCGGGAAGGCTGCTCAGGGTGGGAATCAGCCCCAGCATTTT. This encodes CAGKAAQGGNQPQHF. The chain links TRBV28 to TRBJ1-5; perhaps TRBD1 as D (5 bases). Germline V lookup: CDR1 MDHEN, CDR2 SYDVKM. This CDR3 has 15 residues. Trimming left V 11 bases short and J 4 bases short, with 21 bases between.